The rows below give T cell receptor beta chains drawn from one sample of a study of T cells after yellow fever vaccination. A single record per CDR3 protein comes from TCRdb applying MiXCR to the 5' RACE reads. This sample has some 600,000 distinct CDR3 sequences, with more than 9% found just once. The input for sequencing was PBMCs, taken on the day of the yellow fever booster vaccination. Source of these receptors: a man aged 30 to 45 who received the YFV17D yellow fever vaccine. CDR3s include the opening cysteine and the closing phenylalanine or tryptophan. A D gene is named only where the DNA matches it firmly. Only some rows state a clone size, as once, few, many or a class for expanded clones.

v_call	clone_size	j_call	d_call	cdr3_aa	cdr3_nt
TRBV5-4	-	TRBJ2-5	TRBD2	CASSLGSGGYQETQYF	TGTGCCAGCAGCTTAGGATCGGGGGGGTACCAAGAGACCCAGTACTTC
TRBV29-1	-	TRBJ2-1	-	CSVDLGTASSYNEQFF	TGCAGCGTTGATTTGGGTACAGCGAGCTCCTACAATGAGCAGTTCTTC
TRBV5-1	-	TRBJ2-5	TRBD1	CASGAGTGNQETQYF	TGCGCCAGCGGTGCTGGGACAGGGAACCAAGAGACCCAGTACTTC
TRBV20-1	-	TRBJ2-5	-	CSATYRERETQYF	TGCAGTGCTACCTACAGGGAGCGAGAGACCCAGTACTTC
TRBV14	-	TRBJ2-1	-	CAGKTSEQFF	TGTGCCGGCAAGACATCGGAGCAGTTCTTC
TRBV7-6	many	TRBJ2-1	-	CASSLAGSYNEQFF	TGTGCCAGCAGCTTAGCGGGAAGCTACAATGAGCAGTTCTTC
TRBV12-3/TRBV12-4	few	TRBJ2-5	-	CASSFGIGETQYF	TGTGCCAGCAGTTTCGGAATAGGAGAGACCCAGTACTTC
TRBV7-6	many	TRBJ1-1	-	CASSLDARGTEAFF	TGTGCCAGCAGCTTAGACGCGCGGGGGACTGAAGCTTTCTTT
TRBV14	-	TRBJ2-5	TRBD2	CASSQPGAGAFETQYF	TGTGCCAGCAGCCAACCGGGAGCGGGAGCGTTTGAGACCCAGTACTTC
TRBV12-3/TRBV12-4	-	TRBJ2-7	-	CASSLAGVWYEQYF	TGTGCCAGCAGTTTAGCGGGGGTTTGGTACGAGCAGTACTTC
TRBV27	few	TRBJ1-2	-	CASSLYEGAPYGYTF	TGTGCCAGCAGTTTATATGAGGGAGCTCCCTATGGCTACACCTTC